These 7 T cell receptor beta chains came from one sample sequenced in a study of blood T cell repertoires in COVID-19. This table comes from immunoSEQ multiplex PCR, and its TCRdb copy is limited to in-frame clones, with some not included. The table has a few hundred thousand clones, 90% seen once. Sample: PBMCs or T cells enriched from blood (not recorded which). The receptors were gathered from a man younger than 30 who had recovered from COVID-19.

The chain joins TRBV5-1 to TRBJ2-7; TRBD2 matches at 10 bases. The ends lost 4 bases at V and 0 bases at J; junction bases unmatched: 13. Germline V gives CDR1 SGHRS, CDR2 YFSETQ. The CDR3 extends over 18 amino acids. In nucleotides, the CDR3 is TGCGCCAGCAGCGATAAGGTTGGACTAGCGGTTAACTCCTACGAGCAGTACTTC. Protein product: CASSDKVGLAVNSYEQYF.

The genes are TRBV15 and TRBJ1-5; 10 nucleotides match TRBD1. The length of the CDR3 is 19 residues. Looked up from germline, CDR1 is LNHNV and CDR2 is YYDKDF (reference sequence). V gave up 3 bases and J gave up 0 bases; unmatched junction bases: 11. CDR3 DNA sequence: TGTGCCACCAGCAGTGGGGACAGGGGCCGAGGGGCTAGCAATCAGCCCCAGCATTTT. Translation gives CATSSGDRGRGASNQPQHF.

J is TRBJ1-2 and V is TRBV19; D not certain. Trimming left V 3 bases short and J 4 bases short, with 9 bases between. CDR1 and CDR2 (germline): LNHDA, SQIVND (reference sequence). The CDR3 is 13 amino acids. CDR3 DNA sequence: TGTGCCAGTAGTATGGGCGATCTCTATGGCTACACCTTC. This translates into CASSMGDLYGYTF.

This clone was detected only once. This chain uses TRBV27 with TRBJ1-2, with a possible D match to TRBD1 (5 bases). Germline V gene data show CDR1 as MNHEY and CDR2 as SMNVEV (reference sequence). Trimming left V 6 bases short and J 0 bases short, with 20 bases between. The CDR3 totals 17 residues. The CDR3 protein is CASSPAGSGKPNYGYTF. CDR3 DNA: TGTGCCAGCAGCCCAGCGGGATCAGGGAAACCTAACTATGGCTACACCTTC.

This rearrangement joins TRBV14 to TRBJ2-4; a weak D match, TRBD1 (7 bases). V was cut by 0 bases and J by 0 bases, with 21 bases left in between. Germline CDR1 is SGHDN and CDR2 is FVKESK. This CDR3 is 20 amino acids long. The CDR3 DNA follows: TGTGCCAGCAGCCAAGATCGGGAGACAGGGCACGGACTAGCCAAAAACATTCAGTACTTC. Amino acids: CASSQDRETGHGLAKNIQYF.

A remark on this clone: The sample holds other DNA sequences that translate to the same CDR3. The V call is TRBV5-6, the J call TRBJ1-1, with 7 nucleotides matching TRBD1. Trimming at V came to 4 bases and at J to 1 base, leaving 4 bases not matched to a gene. Germline loops: CDR1 SGHDT, CDR2 YYEEEE. The CDR3 runs to 14 residues. The CDR3: CASSLGQRNTEAFF. In DNA form, the CDR3 reads TGTGCCAGCAGCCTGGGACAGAGGAACACTGAAGCTTTCTTT.

The chain uses TRBV11-1 and TRBJ2-2; weak D call: TRBD2 (7 bases). Trimming stripped 5 bases from V and 8 bases from J, with 15 bases between. CDR1 is SGHAT, CDR2 FQDESV, per germline (reference sequence). The CDR3 covers 14 residues. CDR3 amino acids: CASSPMGGPGELFF. The DNA for the CDR3 is TGTGCCAGCAGCCCCATGGGGGGGCCTGGGGAGCTGTTTTTT.